Below, one T cell receptor beta chain is given with its context. Its antigen is unidentified. This sample is drawn from a study of vaccination effects on CD4 cells after COVID-19. Across the whole study: Two-dose vaccination with either BNT162b2 or mRNA-1273 was given to the participants. General study points: Only a few convalescent patients and no early post-infection timepoints featured in the study.

With the ViraFEST assay, the study expanded antigen-specific CD4+ T cells using viral peptide pools, then sequenced them. The culture ran for about 10 days, and then CD4+ T cells were isolated. Nucleocapsid antibodies stayed negative before and after vaccination, showing no earlier SARS-CoV-2 infection. For each well, 1.5 million to 2 million PBMC were cultured with roughly 11 IU/ml IL-2 and 8 to 10 ug/ml peptides. The germline CDR1 and CDR2 sequences are SGHAT and FQNNGV. The V end lost 2 bases, the J end lost 4 bases, and 1 base lay between the germline ends. The CDR3 runs 11 residues. Produced via immunoSEQ multiplex PCR; TCRdb's table is partial and in-frame only. The sample consists of about 28,000 clones, about 81% of them appearing once.

Material: CD4+ T cells from PBMCs cultured with SARS-CoV-2 spike peptides, obtained before COVID-19 vaccination. J is TRBJ2-3 and V is TRBV11-2; D call uncertain. The sequence derives from a human donor who received a COVID-19 vaccine. This CDR3 is CASSLSDTQYF. CDR3 nucleotides: TGTGCCAGCAGCTTATCAGATACGCAGTATTTT.